These 9 T cell receptor beta chains came from one sample sequenced in a study of type 1 regulatory T cells. TCRdb analysed the reads with MiXCR anew, one entry per CDR3 protein. The sample lists some 20,000 distinct CDR3 sequences, around 47% occurring once. No antigen has been identified for these receptors. The sample taken for sequencing was cultured T cells, either the whole culture or a sorted T cell fraction (not recorded which). The receptors shown here come from a human donor in good health.

The chain recombines TRBV20-1 with TRBJ2-5; TRBD2 might be the D (7 bases). The length of the CDR3 is 16 residues. Trimming removed 0 bases at V and 0 bases at J, with 14 bases between. CDR1 is DFQATT, CDR2 SNEGSKA, per germline (reference sequence). DNA for the CDR3: TGCAGTGCTAGAGATCAGGCGGGGGCGAACCAAGAGACCCAGTACTTC. It yields the protein CSARDQAGANQETQYF.

This clonotype has at least ten counts. CDR3 sequence reads: CASSRTGEANYGYTF. As DNA, the CDR3 is TGTGCCAGCTCACGGACAGGGGAAGCTAACTATGGCTACACCTTC. The rearrangement joins TRBV18 to TRBJ1-2; 9 bases are shared with TRBD1. Germline V lookup: CDR1 KGHSH, CDR2 LQKENI. With V trimmed by 4 bases and J by 0 bases, 3 bases remained unmatched. The CDR3 extends over 15 amino acids.

The chain has TRBV5-1 and TRBJ2-7; tentative D call: TRBD1 (5 bases). V dropped 2 bases and J dropped 1 base, with 10 bases sitting between them. This CDR3 spans 14 amino acids. The germline gives CDR1 SGHRS, CDR2 YFSETQ. The CDR3: CASSFTGSSYEQYF. CDR3 sequence (DNA): TGCGCCAGCAGCTTTACAGGATCATCCTACGAGCAGTACTTC.

This clonotype was recorded once. The J gene is TRBJ2-3, the V gene TRBV20-1, with 7 bases aligning to TRBD1. CDR1 is DFQATT and CDR2 is SNEGSKA in the germline V gene (reference sequence). Trimming removed 6 bases from V and 1 base from J; junction bases left unmatched: 7. The CDR3 is made up of 14 amino acids. This CDR3 is CSAGDSRGTDTQYF. In DNA form, the CDR3 reads TGCAGTGCGGGGGACAGTCGAGGCACAGATACGCAGTATTTT.

This clonotype has just a few counts. V usage is TRBV7-8 and J usage is TRBJ1-3; possibly TRBD1 for D (6 bases). Trimming left V 4 bases short and J 1 base short, with 8 bases between. The length of the CDR3 is 14 residues. CDR1 SGHVS and CDR2 FQNEAQ come from the germline V gene. DNA for the CDR3: TGTGCCAGCAGCTGGACAGATTCTGGAAACACCATATATTTT. Translated: CASSWTDSGNTIYF.

This clonotype was detected once. This rearrangement joins TRBV15 to TRBJ2-1, with TRBD2 matching over 7 bases. The CDR3 has 16 residues. The germline gives CDR1 LNHNV, CDR2 YYDKDF (reference sequence). Germline trimming cut 3 bases from V and 2 bases from J; bases unmatched to any gene: 7. The CDR3: CATSSLLAGPYNEQFF. DNA for the CDR3: TGTGCCACCAGCAGTTTATTAGCGGGCCCCTACAATGAGCAGTTCTTC.

The sample holds a few counts of this clonotype. The chain joins TRBV12-3 or TRBV12-4 to TRBJ1-5; D is unresolved. CDR3 length: 14 residues. V dropped 2 bases and J dropped 4 bases, with 9 bases sitting between them. Written as DNA, the CDR3 is TGTGCCAGCAGTTTAACGGGTTGGAATCAGCCCCAGCATTTT. Its protein is CASSLTGWNQPQHF.

J is TRBJ1-1 and V is TRBV20-1; a possible D gene is TRBD1 (6 bases). The CDR3 is 12 amino acids. Germline V gene data show CDR1 as DFQATT and CDR2 as SNEGSKA (reference sequence). The germline V and J ends were trimmed by 6 bases and 8 bases, with 16 bases remaining between them. Here the CDR3 DNA reads TGCAGTGCACATTTCAGGGGCTGGGAAGCTTTCTTT. This encodes CSAHFRGWEAFF.

This clonotype is termed medium-sized. The DNA for the CDR3 is TGCGCCAGCAGCTTGCCGGACTCTGGAAACACCATATATTTT. This codes for CASSLPDSGNTIYF. The chain joins TRBV5-1 to TRBJ1-3; D call uncertain. Trimming shortened V by 1 base and J by 0 bases, and 5 bases separated the two germline ends. The germline V gene encodes CDR1 SGHRS and CDR2 YFSETQ. CDR3 size: 14 residues.